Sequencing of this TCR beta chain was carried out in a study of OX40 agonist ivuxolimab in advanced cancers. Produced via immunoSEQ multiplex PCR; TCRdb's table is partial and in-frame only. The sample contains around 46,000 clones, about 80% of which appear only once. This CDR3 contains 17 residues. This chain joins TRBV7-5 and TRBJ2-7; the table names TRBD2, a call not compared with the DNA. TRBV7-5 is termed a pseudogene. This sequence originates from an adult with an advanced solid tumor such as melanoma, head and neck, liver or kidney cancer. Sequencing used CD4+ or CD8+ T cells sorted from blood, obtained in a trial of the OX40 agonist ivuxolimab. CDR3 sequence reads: CVRSPGLAGDGDYEQYF. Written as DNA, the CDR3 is TGTGTCAGAAGCCCGGGACTAGCGGGAGATGGGGACTACGAGCAGTACTTC.